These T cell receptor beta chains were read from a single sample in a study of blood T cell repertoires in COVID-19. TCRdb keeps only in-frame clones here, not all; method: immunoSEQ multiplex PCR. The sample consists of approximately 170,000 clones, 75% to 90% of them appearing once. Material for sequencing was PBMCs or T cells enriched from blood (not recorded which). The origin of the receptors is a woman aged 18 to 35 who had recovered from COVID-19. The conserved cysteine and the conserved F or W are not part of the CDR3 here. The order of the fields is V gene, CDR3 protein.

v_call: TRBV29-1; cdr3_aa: SVESSVLYGYT
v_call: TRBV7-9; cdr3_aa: ASSSKVGQLADHSYEQY
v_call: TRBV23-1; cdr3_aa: ASVAKGADYGYT
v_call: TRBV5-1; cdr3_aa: ASSLEPAGGELF
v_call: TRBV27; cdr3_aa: ASSSGQGLEQY
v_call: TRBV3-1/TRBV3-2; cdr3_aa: ASSQGSVSYEQY
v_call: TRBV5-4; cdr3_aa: ASSPSGSGYNEQF
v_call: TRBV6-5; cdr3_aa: ASSYEAGRTEAF
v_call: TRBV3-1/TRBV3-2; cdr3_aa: ASSQGSSGGAKNIQY
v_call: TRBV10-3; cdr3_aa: AISGVADEQY
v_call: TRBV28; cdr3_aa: ASSLAGAYGYT
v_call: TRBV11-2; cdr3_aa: ASSLGAGSNTGELF
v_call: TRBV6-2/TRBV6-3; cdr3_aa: ASSAQGGSLSYEQY
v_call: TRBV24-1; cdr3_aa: ATSDFFAPGELF
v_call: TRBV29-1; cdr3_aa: SVSGTSGNYEQY
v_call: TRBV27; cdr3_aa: ASSLSAGLGVRQY
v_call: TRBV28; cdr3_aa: ASSLSGGRGNEQF
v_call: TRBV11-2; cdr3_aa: ASSSAGGLTEAF
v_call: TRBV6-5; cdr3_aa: ATQGTGGNTIY
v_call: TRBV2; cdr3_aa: ASRGQEGEKLF
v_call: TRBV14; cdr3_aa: ASSWDSGRSPLH
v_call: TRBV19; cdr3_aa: ASSIRETSYEQY
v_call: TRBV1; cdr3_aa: TSSQDRRDNNTGELF
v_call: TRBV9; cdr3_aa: ASSDLYGELF
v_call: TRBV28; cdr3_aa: ASRNSRLRTSRKGYEQY
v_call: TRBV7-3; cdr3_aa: ASSSGSSGANVLT
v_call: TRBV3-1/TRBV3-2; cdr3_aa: ASSQGALVYEQY
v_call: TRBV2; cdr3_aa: ASSLGLPTTPYEQY
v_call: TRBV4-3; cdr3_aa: ASSRNGRGFGETQY
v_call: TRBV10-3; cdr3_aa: AISVPGQGTYGYT
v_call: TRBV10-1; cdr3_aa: ASSEREAGGGYNEQF
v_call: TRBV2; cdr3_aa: ASRSVRSGNTIY
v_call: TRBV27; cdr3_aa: ASSLVTGELF
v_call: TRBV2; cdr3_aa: ARNLDRGTEAF
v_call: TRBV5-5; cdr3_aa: ASSLLGGEQY
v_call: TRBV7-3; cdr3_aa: ASSLSLVTYNEQF
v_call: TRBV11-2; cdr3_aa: ASSSVTSGGADTQY
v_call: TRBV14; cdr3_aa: ASSQVPSSPLH
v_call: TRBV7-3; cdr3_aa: ASRERGSPYEQY
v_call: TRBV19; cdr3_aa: ASTPLANTHLIPDTQY
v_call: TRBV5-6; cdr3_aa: ASSQGAYGYT
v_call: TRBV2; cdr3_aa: ASSPPSGYEQY
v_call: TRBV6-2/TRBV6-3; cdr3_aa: ASSPDRWYEQY
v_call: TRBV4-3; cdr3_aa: ASSLRTATDTQY
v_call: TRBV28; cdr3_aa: ASSPSYHSDGYT
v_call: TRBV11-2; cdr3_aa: ASSGMWELF